This T cell receptor (beta chain) originates from a study of blood T cell repertoires in COVID-19. Whole-study context: The study drew acute and convalescent COVID-19 samples from the United States, Italy and Spain. Sources were T cells, B-cell-depleted T cells, or PBMCs; the material itself was cDNA or gDNA.

In the authors' methods: Quantification of nucleated cells was approximated via reference gene primer amplification. Sequencing used immunoSEQ multiplex PCR; TCRdb keeps in-frame clones, though not all of them. V and J calls and clone size are those listed in that table; D and trimming were worked out from the DNA. The sample holds about 160,000 clones, 80% to 90% seen once. The CDR3 runs to 15 residues. Germline V CDR1 and CDR2: LNHNV, YYDKDF (reference sequence). V gave up 5 bases and J gave up 1 base, with 14 bases separating them. The sequenced sample consisted of peripheral blood. The origin of this receptor is a woman aged 60 to 75 who had recovered from COVID-19. The chain has TRBV15 and TRBJ1-1; possible D gene TRBD1, 5 bases. The CDR3 region has the DNA TGTGCCACCAGCGCCGAATACAGGTCGAACACTGAAGCTTTCTTT. This encodes CATSAEYRSNTEAFF. The full variable domain, with the rest looked up from reference TRBV15 and TRBJ1-1, is DAMVIQNPRYQVTQFGKPVTLSCSQTLNHNVMYWYQQKSSQAPKLLFHYYDKDFNNEADTPDNFQSRRPNTSFCFLDIRSPGLGDTAMYLCATSAEYRSNTEAFFGQGTRLTVV.